This TCR beta chain emerged from a study of tumor-infiltrating lymphocytes in primary liver carcinoma listed by TCRdb under 2017. About the study as a whole: Of the five patients, three men and two women aged 30 to 69 years, four had hepatocellular carcinoma and one had combined HCC and intrahepatic cholangiocarcinoma. To link TCRbeta repertoire diversity with the local molecular phenotype, the 25 tumor region samples were profiled using Agilent mRNA microarrays. TCRbeta repertoire sequencing covered 35 specimens from 5 patients: about 25 tumor regions, 5 adjacent noncancerous liver tissues and 5 peripheral blood samples. The tumors of the five patients were staged as T1-T3 N0M0, with maximum diameters ranging from roughly 4 to 10 cm. For each liver tumor, the study sampled five regions along with adjacent normal tissue and blood, and applied TCRbeta repertoire sequencing, expression microarrays and whole-exome sequencing. High reproducibility was observed for the technical replicate repertoires, with mean shared-clone rates around 0.9 and correlation coefficients above 0.98. Roughly 3.5 to 7.13 million productive TCRbeta reads were obtained per sample, and no significant difference in read depth was found between tissue types.

Total RNA and DNA were co-extracted from about 20-30 mg of bulk tissue with the AllPrep DNA/RNA mini kit, without cell sorting. Surgical resection was performed in China between November 2015 and early 2016 on four to six patients with histopathologically diagnosed primary liver carcinoma. Chronic HBV infection was present in the patients, and the patients were treatment-naive at sampling. Each tumor was sampled at five spatially separated regions: the tumor centre plus the superior, inferior, left-lateral and right-lateral poles. Histological examination found more than 75% viable tumor cells in every tumor sample. Fresh tumor and adjacent tissue pieces were bisected, with one half stored in RNAlater at -80 degrees C and the other half sent for histology. About this clonotype itself: The antigen it recognizes is unknown. The conserved phenylalanine or tryptophan is not found at the CDR3 terminus, so this likely reflects a read error.

Using a constant-region primer and ProtoScript II reverse transcriptase, TCRbeta-specific cDNA was reverse-transcribed from around 500 ng total RNA. The TCRbeta libraries were prepared through three rounds of nested multiplex PCR following a slightly modified ARM-PCR procedure. The first two PCR rounds used multiplex TRBV1-TRBV30 forward primers with a Cbeta reverse primer, each for roughly 10 cycles. Sample barcodes and Illumina adapters were added in a final 25-cycle PCR with Deep VentR polymerase. Before sequencing, amplicons between 200 and 500 bp were purified from gel using a QIAquick gel extraction kit. TCRbeta amplicons were sequenced on an Illumina HiSeq 2500 with 250-bp paired-end reads. In the original analysis: Reads were quality-trimmed with Trimmomatic v0.33, and paired reads were merged with FLASH v1.2.11 to recover full CDR3 sequences. MiGEC v1.2.1b assigned V, D and J germline segments to the rearranged TCRbeta sequences. Clonotype statistics and Shannon-Wiener diversity indices were calculated with VDJtools v1.0.0. To reduce sampling bias, subsequent analyses other than the diversity analysis used only the 250 most abundant clonotypes in each sample. TCRdb handled the public reads itself, with Q25 trimming in fastp and clone calling in MiXCR, and kept productive beta chains. Every distinct CDR3 protein forms one entry, paired with its most common genes and DNA. TCRdb's processing, not the authors', yielded these V and J calls. For this sample there are more than 100,000 distinct CDR3 sequences; 55% to 65% appear just once. The ten largest clones take up about a tenth of the sample.

With termini counted, the CDR3 has 13 amino acids. The only DNA kept is the CDR3, 39 bases in frame from the first base. V loses 5 bases, J loses 7 bases, and the germline ends lie 14 bases apart. The germline V gene supplies CDR1 SGHAT and CDR2 FQNNGV. What the work shows at the level of the full study, not this receptor alone: Because only the TCR beta chain was sequenced and unpaired alpha chains were not captured, true repertoire diversity is likely underestimated. Just about 8-24% of top clones turned up in all five regions of a tumor, which suggests spatial heterogeneity among tumor-infiltrating T cells. A significantly larger repertoire fraction was made up by the top 250 clones in tumors than in blood (p = 0.039). Comparison of CD4+ and CD8+ T cell repertoires was precluded by the use of bulk unsorted samples. With just four or five patients in the study, the authors point out that the findings should be validated in a larger study. Repertoire overlap was higher between tumor regions (mean roughly 35%) than tumor-adjacent (approximately 17%) or tumor-blood (roughly 14%) pairs, consistent with antigen-driven expansion.

The TCR originated in a woman aged 60-70 years with primary liver carcinoma and hepatitis B virus infection. The source material was liver tumor tissue from sampling region 1. The cell subset or site label, as the study defines it: tumor region T1, superior pole. The rearrangement combines TRBV11-2 with TRBJ2-5; a confident D gene designation cannot be given. The DNA sequence is TGTGCCAGCAGCCTAAGTGTTGAGAGGACCCAGTACCTC. It codes for CASSLSVERTQYL.